This T cell receptor (beta chain) was recovered during a study of cytomegalovirus exposure and HLA in healthy donors (dated 2017 in TCRdb). In the study overall: In an earlier analysis of about 560 of the donors, around 290 Gb of sequence data and some 120 million unique TCR beta sequences from about 179 million T cells were reported. Approximately 300 gigabases of sequencing data and 70 million to 100 million unique TCR sequences were included in an early release covering about 620 HLA-typed donors. Of the 300 to 500 genotyped donors, 75% to 85% were placed in the genetic ancestry cluster associated with self-reported Caucasian donors. The aim of the study was to test whether cataloging public T cell receptors could identify signatures of past pathogen exposure. Using immunosequencing, the study profiled T cell repertoires from around 680 subjects and related those repertoires to cytomegalovirus serostatus. Along with the approximately 650-subject first cohort, a separate validation cohort of about 110 different subjects was used. To predict cytomegalovirus infection status, the study brought together high-throughput TCR immunosequencing, statistical association of individual TCRs with disease status, and machine learning. A later analysis re-analyzed previously published TCR beta repertoires from roughly 630 donors and added high-resolution HLA genotyping to study TCR occurrence patterns. Rather than drawing on any new phenotypic data, the later analysis identified candidate immune exposures from TCR beta sequences and the way those sequences occurred across donors. To decide whether each TCR beta V gene segment behaved as functional or pseudogenic, an earlier analysis of some 600 of the donors relied on high-throughput TCR beta sequencing. Alongside the repertoire data, information on donor age, sex, ethnicity and CMV serostatus was compiled. A later genetic analysis took genome-wide SNP genotypes for about three fifths of the roughly 670 donors and used that subset as a discovery cohort. Every repertoire in the discovery cohort had been generated on one and the same sequencing platform. HLA typing included class I and class II loci at four-digit resolution. The number of typed donors differed by locus: roughly 620-630 for A, B, C, DRB1 and DQB1; 500 to 550 for DQA1; about 600 for DPA1; and roughly 490 for DPB1. Roughly 5 DR-DQ haplotypes were handled as single units for association and clustering because linkage in the cohort was strong. Among about 400 genotyped donors of the cohort, an average of about 240,000 unique TCR beta nucleotide sequences was sequenced per donor, of which about 19% were non-productive. What the work shows at the level of the full study, not this receptor alone: In both the original and validation cohorts, the classifier was reported to diagnose cytomegalovirus status with high specificity and sensitivity. Because the 87-base-pair reads could not distinguish some IMGT-functional V segments, including TRBV6-2 and TRBV6-3, those segments were excluded. In this cohort, only TCR beta chains were sequenced, and detectable features were limited by the absence of alpha or paired-chain data. A later analysis reported that several top co-occurrence clusters appeared linked to parvovirus B19, influenza, CMV and Epstein-Barr virus. A further reported finding was that TCR beta sequences accurately predicted the HLA-A and HLA-B alleles for most subjects in the first cohort. Across donors, most TCR sequences were observed very rarely, whereas some public TCRs were present in many individuals. Because some donors lacked HLA typing at each locus, the association tests relied only on the typed subset. An association between a missense DCLRE1C variant and V-gene and J-gene trimming of TCR beta chains was found in a later genetic analysis and replicated in an independent cohort. Presence/absence analyses assumed roughly uniform sequencing depth across donors, an assumption that may not hold. For the cohort, immune exposure information was limited to CMV serostatus. An earlier analysis of approximately 540 of the donors showed that most TCR beta V segments appeared in productive rearrangements either about 87% or about 30% of the time, which broadly matched IMGT annotations. Because counts were too low, 15 to 20 rarely observed V segments, including chromosome 9 orphons, were excluded from the earlier analysis of around 640 of the donors. A later analysis found that TCR association rates varied across HLA loci, with DRB1 alleles showing the most associated TCRs and HLA-C alleles the fewest. In a later analysis, most CMV-associated TCR beta chains were found to appear HLA-restricted, with HLA associations seemingly driven largely by CMV exposure. Correlated functional status among segregating V segments might be attributable to linkage disequilibrium, but an unknown experimental factor could not be ruled out. Strong co-occurrence of HLA alleles, especially DR and DQ, made assigning TCR associations to individual alleles difficult. Compared with the approximately 700-donor mean, donors in an Asian-associated ancestry cluster had fewer N-insertions in productive TCRs, according to a later genetic analysis. The authors suggested that the approach could potentially be extended to other disease states and immunological phenotypes. The study gave a list of under 200 TCR beta chains associated with cytomegalovirus. Compared with equally common non-associated chains, HLA-associated TCR beta chains in a later analysis were more clonally expanded and had lower generation probabilities. A few of the identified cytomegalovirus-associated TCR beta chains were confirmed in vitro to be specific for cytomegalovirus antigens. The sequencing pipeline was judged likely to have produced a cluster of highly shared sequence variants as a technical artifact. At a false discovery rate of 0.05, a later analysis linked some 18,000 TCR beta sequences to specific HLA alleles.

The cohort consisted of 666 healthy bone marrow donors. At the time of sampling, every cohort member was nominally healthy, though immune exposures that went unrecorded were likely present. The donor was CMV seropositive and was included in the group of some 290 seropositive cohort members. A peripheral blood sample was provided by each donor, and peripheral blood mononuclear cells were used for TCR beta sequencing. Genomic DNA extraction from the blood cell samples was performed with the Qiagen DNeasy Blood Extraction Kit. About this clone: What antigen it recognizes has not been identified. No per-base quality is available; no much larger clone lies one base away.

The method was the immunoSEQ multiplex PCR assay. The multiplex PCR relied on a mix of 60 forward primers for TCR Vbeta segments and 13 reverse primers for TCR Jbeta segments. The CDR3 region of rearranged TCR beta genes was amplified from genomic DNA by a multiplex PCR assay. The amplified TCR beta libraries were sequenced on the Illumina HiSeq System as 87-base-pair reads. The study's own analysis went as follows. A later analysis tallied around 80 million unique TCR beta chains across the 666 repertoires, and roughly 11 million of those chains were shared by two or more donors. Raw reads were error-corrected and collapsed into unique sequences by a nearest-neighbor algorithm in which closely related sequences were merged to remove PCR and sequencing errors. To assign V, D and J gene segments, CDR3 sequences were aligned to IMGT reference sequences. For a sequence to be retained, at least a six-nucleotide match to both a V gene segment and a J gene segment was required. A rearrangement was called productive if the CDR3 had no stop codons and remained in frame with V and J, and every other rearrangement was called non-productive. CDR3 was defined according to IMGT convention as the region running from the second conserved V-encoded cysteine to the conserved J-encoded phenylalanine. The earlier analysis of more than 450 of the donors excluded sequences that lacked an unambiguous match to a single V gene segment. An earlier analysis of 500 to 600 of the donors classified V segments as functional when productive rearrangements were above 56.7% and as segregating when the standard deviation between donors was above 5%. A statistical classification framework was developed to diagnose cytomegalovirus status using the catalog of TCR beta chain sequences. A later analysis assigned V and J genes by comparing TCR nucleotide sequences with IMGT/GENE-DB human TR gene sequences. Using the TCRdist pipeline, a later analysis assigned CDR3 sequences along with most-parsimonious VDJ recombination scenarios. A later analysis defined each TCR beta chain by its CDR3 amino acid sequence plus V-gene family, and excluded reads lacking a unique V-gene family. As a way to deal with suspected cross-contamination and a sequencing artifact, a later analysis dropped approximately 570 nucleotide sequences that were highly shared and had low generation probability. For each public chain, a later analysis derived a clonal expansion index from normalized ranks of inferred template counts within each repertoire. Generation probabilities in a later analysis came from a VDJ recombination model fitted to out-of-frame rearrangements, and those results were checked against IGoR. A later analysis scored TCR-TCR, TCR-HLA and TCR-CMV co-occurrence with hypergeometric tests, applying a repertoire-size bias correction to TCR pairs. A later analysis estimated false discovery rates by permuting HLA or CMV assignments 20 times. In a later analysis, co-occurring TCRs were grouped using DBSCAN, and TCRdist sequence similarity was added for clustering within HLA-allele-positive subsets. Repertoires with fewer than 30,000 or more than 120,000 public chains were left out of co-occurrence clustering, as were about five repertoires with anomalous nucleotide sharing. The table was pulled from immuneACCESS by TCRdb, which kept in-frame rearrangements only. Such tables lose some clones; where checked, under half of the loss comes from unresolved V genes, and the rest has no known cause. The V and J calls and clone size are taken from that table; D and trimming were inferred from the DNA. For this sample there are some 130,000 clones; around 72% appear just once. Over 4% of the sample is taken by the ten largest.

V is pruned by 5 bases and J by 6 bases, leaving 14 bases of the junction without a gene match. In the germline V gene (reference sequence), CDR1 corresponds to SEHNR and CDR2 to FQNEAQ. Reading from cysteine to phenylalanine, the CDR3 counts 17 amino acids. Only CDR3 DNA remains: 51 bases, in frame from the first base. In this chain, TRBV7-9 is recombined with TRBJ1-2; 11 of the junction bases match TRBD1. The specimen sequenced was PBMCs. The sequence was collected from a man aged 45 to 65 in good health and CMV-seropositive. The nucleotide sequence is TGTGCCAGCAGCGTCTTATCCAGCGGACAGGGGGCCAATGGCTACACCTTC. This yields the protein CASSVLSSGQGANGYTF.